This T cell receptor (beta chain) is drawn from a study of T cells after yellow fever vaccination. The study, taken as a whole, reports: Subsequent booster samples again held most clones from primary vaccination (roughly 95% CD4, 85% to 90% CD8). FACS-sorted repertoires could contain abundant clonotypes contaminating from the bulk population. The secondary response was weaker, and its peak arrived faster, on day 5 versus 15.

TCR cDNA was made by 5'RACE template switching, adding a universal primer site and UMIs. MiXCR, run by TCRdb on the 5' RACE reads, gives a single entry per CDR3 protein. The sample records 300,000 or so distinct CDR3 sequences, 4% being singletons. V was pared by 3 bases and J by 6 bases, with 9 bases between. CDR1 is SGHTA and CDR2 is FQGNSA in the germline V gene. The CDR3 totals 13 residues. Only a few counts were recorded for this clonotype. Its antigen is currently unknown. Material: PBMCs, obtained 5 days after the yellow fever booster vaccination. This clonotype was sampled from a young man who received the YFV17D yellow fever vaccine. The J gene is TRBJ2-1, the V gene TRBV7-2; D ambiguous. This CDR3 is CASSFHPGNEQFF. CDR3 sequence (DNA): TGTGCCAGCAGCTTTCATCCAGGCAATGAGCAGTTCTTC.